This T cell receptor (beta chain) was sequenced during a study of blood T cell repertoires in COVID-19. Whole-study context: T cells, B-cell-depleted T cells, or PBMCs supplied cDNA or gDNA.

In the authors' workflow: Amplification from reference gene primers served as the basis for estimated nucleated cell counts. Assay: immunoSEQ multiplex PCR; the TCRdb copy retains only in-frame clones and omits some. The V and J calls and clone size are taken from that table; D and trimming were inferred from the DNA. Altogether roughly 280,000 clones are present, around 87% being singletons, with the ten largest covering 2.4%. This CDR3 is 17 amino acids long. CDR1 is SEHNR and CDR2 is FQNEAQ in the germline V gene (reference sequence). The V gene lost 5 bases and the J gene lost 1 base, with 19 bases spanning the gap. This clone was seen just once.

Source material: PBMCs or T cells enriched from blood (not recorded which). The J gene is TRBJ2-3, the V gene TRBV7-9; TRBD2 is a possible D gene (6 bases). The receptor's source is a woman aged 18 to 35 who had recovered from COVID-19. Here the CDR3 reads CASSQPRAGQRTDTQYF. The DNA for the CDR3 is TGTGCCAGCAGCCAGCCCCGCGCGGGGCAACGCACAGATACGCAGTATTTT.